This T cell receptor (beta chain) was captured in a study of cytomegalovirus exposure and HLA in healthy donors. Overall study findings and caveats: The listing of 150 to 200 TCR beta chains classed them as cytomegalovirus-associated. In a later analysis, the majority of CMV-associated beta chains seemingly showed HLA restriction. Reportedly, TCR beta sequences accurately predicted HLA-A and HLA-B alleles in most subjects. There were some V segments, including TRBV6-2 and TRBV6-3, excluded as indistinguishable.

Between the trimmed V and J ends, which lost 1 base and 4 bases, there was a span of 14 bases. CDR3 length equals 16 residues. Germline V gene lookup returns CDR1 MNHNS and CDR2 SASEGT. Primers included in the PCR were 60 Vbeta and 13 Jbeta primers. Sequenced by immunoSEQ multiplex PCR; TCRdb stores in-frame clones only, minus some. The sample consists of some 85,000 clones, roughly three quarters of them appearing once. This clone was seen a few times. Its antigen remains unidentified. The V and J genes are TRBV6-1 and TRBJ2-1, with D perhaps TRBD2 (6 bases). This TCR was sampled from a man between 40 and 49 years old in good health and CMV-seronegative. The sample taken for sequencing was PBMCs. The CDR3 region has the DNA TGTGCCAGCAGTGAAGTTGGTAGCGGAAGATACAATGAGCAGTTCTTC. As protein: CASSEVGSGRYNEQFF.